This T cell receptor beta chain was sequenced in a study of blood T cell repertoires in COVID-19. About the research overall: The study drew acute and convalescent COVID-19 samples from the United States, Italy and Spain. The analysed material was cDNA or gDNA that came from T cells, B-cell-depleted T cells, or PBMCs.

The CDR3 covers 16 residues. The germline CDR1 and CDR2 sequences are LNHDA and SQIVND (reference sequence). V lost 1 base, J lost 2 bases, and 12 bases lay in between. Original data processing: For nucleated cells, counts were estimated from reference gene primer amplification. The assay was immunoSEQ multiplex PCR, and TCRdb's table has in-frame clones only and misses some. Clonal size and the V and J genes are those of that table, whereas D and trimming came from the DNA. Seen here are some 220,000 clones, roughly 80% observed once, and the top ten hold roughly 6.7%. Sequencing was done on a sample of peripheral blood. This TCR came from a woman aged 70 to 79 with acute or convalescent COVID-19. The chain carries TRBV19 and TRBJ1-5; D is unclear. In DNA form, the CDR3 reads TGTGCCAGTAGTATAGGGGCGGGATCGGGCAATCAGCCCCAGCATTTT. Its protein is CASSIGAGSGNQPQHF.